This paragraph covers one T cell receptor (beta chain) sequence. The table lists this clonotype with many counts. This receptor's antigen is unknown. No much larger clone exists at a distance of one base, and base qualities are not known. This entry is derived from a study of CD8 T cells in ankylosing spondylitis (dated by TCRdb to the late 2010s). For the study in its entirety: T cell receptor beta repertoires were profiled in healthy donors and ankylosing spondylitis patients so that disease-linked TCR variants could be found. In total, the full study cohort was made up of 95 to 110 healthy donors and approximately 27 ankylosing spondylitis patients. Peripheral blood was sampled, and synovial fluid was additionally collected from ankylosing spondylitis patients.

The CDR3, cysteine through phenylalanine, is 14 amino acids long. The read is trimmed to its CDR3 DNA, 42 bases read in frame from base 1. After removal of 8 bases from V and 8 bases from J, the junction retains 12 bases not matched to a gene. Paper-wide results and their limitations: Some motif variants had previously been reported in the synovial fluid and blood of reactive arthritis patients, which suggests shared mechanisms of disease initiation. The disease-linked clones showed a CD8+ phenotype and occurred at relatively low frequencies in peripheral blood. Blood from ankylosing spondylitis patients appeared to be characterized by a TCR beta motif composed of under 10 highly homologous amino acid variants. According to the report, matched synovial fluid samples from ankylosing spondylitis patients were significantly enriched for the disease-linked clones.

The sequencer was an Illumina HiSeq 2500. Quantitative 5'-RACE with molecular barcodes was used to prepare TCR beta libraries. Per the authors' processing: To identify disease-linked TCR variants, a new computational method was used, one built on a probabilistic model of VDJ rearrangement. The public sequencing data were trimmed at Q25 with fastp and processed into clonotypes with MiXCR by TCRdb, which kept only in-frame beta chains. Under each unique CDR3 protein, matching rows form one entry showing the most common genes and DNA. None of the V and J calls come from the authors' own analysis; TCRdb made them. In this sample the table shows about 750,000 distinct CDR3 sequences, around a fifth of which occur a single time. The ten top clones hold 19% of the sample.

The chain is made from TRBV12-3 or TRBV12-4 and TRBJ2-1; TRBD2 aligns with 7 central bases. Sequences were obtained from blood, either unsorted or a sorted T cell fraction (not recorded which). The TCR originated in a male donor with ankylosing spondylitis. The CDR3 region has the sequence CASRAAGPRDEQFF. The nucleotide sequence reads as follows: TGTGCCAGCCGCGCAGCGGGGCCAAGGGATGAGCAGTTCTTC.